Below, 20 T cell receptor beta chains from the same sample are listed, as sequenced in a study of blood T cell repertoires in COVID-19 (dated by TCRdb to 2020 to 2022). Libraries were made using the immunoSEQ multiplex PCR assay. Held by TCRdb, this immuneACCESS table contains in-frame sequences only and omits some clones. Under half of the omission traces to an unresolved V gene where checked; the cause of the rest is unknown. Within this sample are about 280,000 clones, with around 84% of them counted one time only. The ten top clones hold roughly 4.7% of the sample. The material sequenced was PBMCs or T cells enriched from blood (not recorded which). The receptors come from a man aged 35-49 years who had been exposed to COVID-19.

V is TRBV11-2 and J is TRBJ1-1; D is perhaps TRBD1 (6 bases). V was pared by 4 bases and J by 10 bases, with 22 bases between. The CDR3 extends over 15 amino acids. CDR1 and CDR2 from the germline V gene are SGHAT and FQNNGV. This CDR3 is CASSSLTIRGLRAFF. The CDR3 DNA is TGTGCCAGCAGCTCCCTTACCATCAGGGGTCTGAGAGCTTTCTTT.

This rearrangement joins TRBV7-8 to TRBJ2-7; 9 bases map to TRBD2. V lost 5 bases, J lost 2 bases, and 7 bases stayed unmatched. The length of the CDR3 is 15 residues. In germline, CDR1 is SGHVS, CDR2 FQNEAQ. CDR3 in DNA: TGTGCCAGCAGCATTACTAGCGGGTTTACCTACGAGCAGTACTTC. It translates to CASSITSGFTYEQYF.

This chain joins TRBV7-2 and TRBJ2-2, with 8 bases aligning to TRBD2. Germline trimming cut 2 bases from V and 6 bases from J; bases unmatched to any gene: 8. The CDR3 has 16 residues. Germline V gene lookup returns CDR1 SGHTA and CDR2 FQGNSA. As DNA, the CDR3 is TGTGCCAGCAGCTTACAAGGGACTAGGAATTCCGGGGAGCTGTTTTTT. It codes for CASSLQGTRNSGELFF.

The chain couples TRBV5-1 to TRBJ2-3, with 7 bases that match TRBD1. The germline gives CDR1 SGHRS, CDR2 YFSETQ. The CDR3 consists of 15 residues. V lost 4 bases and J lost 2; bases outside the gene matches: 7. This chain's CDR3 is CASSQTGQPTDTQYF. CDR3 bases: TGCGCCAGCAGCCAAACGGGACAGCCCACAGATACGCAGTATTTT. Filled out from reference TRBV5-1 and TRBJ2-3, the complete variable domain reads KAGVTQTPRYLIKTRGQQVTLSCSPISGHRSVSWYQQTPGQGLQFLFEYFSETQRNKGNFPGRFSGRQFSNSRSEMNVSTLELGDSALYLCASSQTGQPTDTQYFGPGTRLTVL.

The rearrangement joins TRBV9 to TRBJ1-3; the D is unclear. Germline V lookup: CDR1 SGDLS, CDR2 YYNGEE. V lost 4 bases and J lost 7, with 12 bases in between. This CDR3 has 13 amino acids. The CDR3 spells CASSSRPPNTIYF. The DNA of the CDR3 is TGTGCCAGCAGCTCTAGACCCCCGAACACCATATATTTT.

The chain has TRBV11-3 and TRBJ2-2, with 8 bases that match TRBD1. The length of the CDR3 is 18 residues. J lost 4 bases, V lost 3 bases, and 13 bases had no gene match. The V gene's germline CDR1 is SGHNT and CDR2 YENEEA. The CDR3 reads CASSLDGSRQGPTGELFF. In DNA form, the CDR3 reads TGTGCCAGCAGCTTGGACGGGAGTAGACAGGGGCCCACCGGGGAGCTGTTTTTT.

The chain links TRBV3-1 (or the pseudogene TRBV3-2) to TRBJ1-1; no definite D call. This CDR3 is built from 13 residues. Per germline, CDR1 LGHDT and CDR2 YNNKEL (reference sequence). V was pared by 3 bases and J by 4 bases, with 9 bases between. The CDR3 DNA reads TGTGCCAGCAGCCATGAACAGAGCACTGAAGCTTTCTTT. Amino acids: CASSHEQSTEAFF.

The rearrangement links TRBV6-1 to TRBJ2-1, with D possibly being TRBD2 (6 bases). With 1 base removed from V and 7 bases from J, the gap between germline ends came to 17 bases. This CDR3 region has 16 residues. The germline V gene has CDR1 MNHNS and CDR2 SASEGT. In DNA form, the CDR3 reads TGTGCCAGCAGTGAAGAAGGAACCGGGGGAAAGAATGAGCAGTTCTTC. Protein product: CASSEEGTGGKNEQFF.

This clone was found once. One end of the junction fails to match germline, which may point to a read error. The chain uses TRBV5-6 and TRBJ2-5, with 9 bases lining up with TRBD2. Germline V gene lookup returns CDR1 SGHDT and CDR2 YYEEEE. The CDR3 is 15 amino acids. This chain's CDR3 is CASSLVAGGEETQYF. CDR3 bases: TGTGCCAGCAGTTTGGTTGCGGGAGGGGAAGAGACCCAGTACTTC.

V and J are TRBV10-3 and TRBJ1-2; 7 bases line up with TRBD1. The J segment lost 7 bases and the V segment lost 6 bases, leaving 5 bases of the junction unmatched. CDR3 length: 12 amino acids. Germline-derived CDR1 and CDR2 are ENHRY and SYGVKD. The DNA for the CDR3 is TGTGCCATCAGCTCCGGGACAGTTGGCTACACCTTC. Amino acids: CAISSGTVGYTF.

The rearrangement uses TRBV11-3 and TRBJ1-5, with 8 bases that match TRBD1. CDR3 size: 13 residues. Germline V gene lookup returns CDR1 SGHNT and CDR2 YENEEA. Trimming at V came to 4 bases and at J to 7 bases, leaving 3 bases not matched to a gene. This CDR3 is CASSSGQGQPQHF. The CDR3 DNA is TGTGCCAGCAGCTCAGGACAGGGCCAGCCCCAGCATTTT. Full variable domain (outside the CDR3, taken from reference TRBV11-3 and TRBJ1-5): EAGVVQSPRYKIIEKKQPVAFWCNPISGHNTLYWYLQNLGQGPELLIRYENEEAVDDSQLPKDRFSAERLKGVDSTLKIQPAELGDSAVYLCASSSGQGQPQHFGDGTRLSIL.

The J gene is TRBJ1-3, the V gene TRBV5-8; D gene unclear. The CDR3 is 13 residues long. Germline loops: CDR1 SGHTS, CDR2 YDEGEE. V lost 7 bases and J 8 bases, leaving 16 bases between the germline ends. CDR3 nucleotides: TGTGCCAGCCGAAATATCGGGGAGGACACCATATATTTT. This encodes CASRNIGEDTIYF.

CDR3 nucleotide sequence: TGTGCCAGCAGTGAAAGGACAGGGGGCGGACACGAGCAGTACTTC. It is translated as CASSERTGGGHEQYF. V gene TRBV6-1 combines with J gene TRBJ2-7; 11 positions match TRBD1. The germline gives CDR1 MNHNS, CDR2 SASEGT. This CDR3 comprises 15 residues. The ends lost 2 bases at V and 5 bases at J; junction bases unmatched: 5.

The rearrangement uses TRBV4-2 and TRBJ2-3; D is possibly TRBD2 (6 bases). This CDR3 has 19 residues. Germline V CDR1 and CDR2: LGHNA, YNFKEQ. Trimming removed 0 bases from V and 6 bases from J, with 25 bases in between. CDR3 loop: CASSQEWTESSDRRDTQYF. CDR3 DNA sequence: TGTGCCAGCAGCCAAGAGTGGACGGAATCTAGCGACCGACGGGATACGCAGTATTTT.

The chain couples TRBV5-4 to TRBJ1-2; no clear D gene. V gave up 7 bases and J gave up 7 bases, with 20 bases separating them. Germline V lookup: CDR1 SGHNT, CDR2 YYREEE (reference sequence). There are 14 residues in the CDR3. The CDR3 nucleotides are TGTGCCAGCTCGCCCTCCCTGTGGGGAGTTGGCTACACCTTC. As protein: CASSPSLWGVGYTF.

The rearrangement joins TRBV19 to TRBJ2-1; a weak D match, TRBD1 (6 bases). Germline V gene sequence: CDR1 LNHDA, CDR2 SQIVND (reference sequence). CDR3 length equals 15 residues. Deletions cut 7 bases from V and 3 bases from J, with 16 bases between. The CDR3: CASTLVQGNYNEQFF. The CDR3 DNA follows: TGTGCCAGTACCCTCGTCCAGGGGAACTACAATGAGCAGTTCTTC.

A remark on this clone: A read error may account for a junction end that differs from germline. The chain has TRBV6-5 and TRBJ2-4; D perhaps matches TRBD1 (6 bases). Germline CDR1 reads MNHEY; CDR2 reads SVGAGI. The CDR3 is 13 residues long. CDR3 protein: CASSDSDRNIQYF. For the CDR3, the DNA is TGTGCCAGCAGTGACTCAGACAGGAACATTCAGTACTTC.

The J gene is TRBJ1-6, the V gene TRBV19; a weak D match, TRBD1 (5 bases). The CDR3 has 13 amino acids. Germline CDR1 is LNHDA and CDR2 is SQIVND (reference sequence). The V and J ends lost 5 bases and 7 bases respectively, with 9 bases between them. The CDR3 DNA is TGTGCCAGTAGTGGACAACGCAATTCACCCCTCCACTTT. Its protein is CASSGQRNSPLHF.

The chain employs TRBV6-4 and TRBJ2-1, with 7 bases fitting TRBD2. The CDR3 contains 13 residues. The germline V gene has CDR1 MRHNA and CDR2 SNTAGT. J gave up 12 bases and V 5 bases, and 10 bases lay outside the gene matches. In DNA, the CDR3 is TGTGCCAGCAGTCTAGGGCCTTCGGGGGGGCAGTTCTTC. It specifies CASSLGPSGGQFF.

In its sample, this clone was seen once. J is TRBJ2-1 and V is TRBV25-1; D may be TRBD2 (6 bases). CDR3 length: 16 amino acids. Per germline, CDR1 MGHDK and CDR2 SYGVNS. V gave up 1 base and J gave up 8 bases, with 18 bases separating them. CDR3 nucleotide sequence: TGTGCCAGCAGTGAATCCCCCGGGAGAGCGTACGATGAGCAGTTCTTC. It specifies CASSESPGRAYDEQFF.